A single sample gave rise to the 2 T cell receptor beta chains below, sequenced in a study of T cells after yellow fever vaccination. TCRdb reprocessed the 5' RACE reads with MiXCR, giving one entry per CDR3 protein. This sample carries about 360,000 distinct CDR3 sequences, around 6.4% of them seen once, and the ten largest clones take approximately 16%. The sample consisted of PBMCs, taken 5 days after the yellow fever booster vaccination. The origin of the receptors is a man younger than 40 who received the YFV17D yellow fever vaccine.

This clonotype turned up a few times. The rearrangement joins TRBV20-1 to TRBJ2-1; tentative D call: TRBD2 (6 bases). Germline CDR1 reads DFQATT; CDR2 reads SNEGSKA (reference sequence). V lost 2 bases and J 4 bases, leaving 15 bases between the germline ends. This CDR3 spans 15 amino acids. The DNA for the CDR3 is TGCAGTGCTAGAAGGGCGGCGCGGGATTACAATGAGCAGTTCTTC. It is translated as CSARRAARDYNEQFF.

This clonotype was detected a few times. The chain is built from TRBV7-9 and TRBJ2-7; TRBD2 matches at 11 bases. V lost 4 bases and J lost 1; bases outside the gene matches: 6. This CDR3 has 16 residues. Germline loops: CDR1 SEHNR, CDR2 FQNEAQ (reference sequence). The CDR3 sequence is CASSYSTSGGSYEQYF. As DNA, the CDR3 is TGTGCCAGCAGCTACTCAACTAGCGGGGGATCCTACGAGCAGTACTTC.